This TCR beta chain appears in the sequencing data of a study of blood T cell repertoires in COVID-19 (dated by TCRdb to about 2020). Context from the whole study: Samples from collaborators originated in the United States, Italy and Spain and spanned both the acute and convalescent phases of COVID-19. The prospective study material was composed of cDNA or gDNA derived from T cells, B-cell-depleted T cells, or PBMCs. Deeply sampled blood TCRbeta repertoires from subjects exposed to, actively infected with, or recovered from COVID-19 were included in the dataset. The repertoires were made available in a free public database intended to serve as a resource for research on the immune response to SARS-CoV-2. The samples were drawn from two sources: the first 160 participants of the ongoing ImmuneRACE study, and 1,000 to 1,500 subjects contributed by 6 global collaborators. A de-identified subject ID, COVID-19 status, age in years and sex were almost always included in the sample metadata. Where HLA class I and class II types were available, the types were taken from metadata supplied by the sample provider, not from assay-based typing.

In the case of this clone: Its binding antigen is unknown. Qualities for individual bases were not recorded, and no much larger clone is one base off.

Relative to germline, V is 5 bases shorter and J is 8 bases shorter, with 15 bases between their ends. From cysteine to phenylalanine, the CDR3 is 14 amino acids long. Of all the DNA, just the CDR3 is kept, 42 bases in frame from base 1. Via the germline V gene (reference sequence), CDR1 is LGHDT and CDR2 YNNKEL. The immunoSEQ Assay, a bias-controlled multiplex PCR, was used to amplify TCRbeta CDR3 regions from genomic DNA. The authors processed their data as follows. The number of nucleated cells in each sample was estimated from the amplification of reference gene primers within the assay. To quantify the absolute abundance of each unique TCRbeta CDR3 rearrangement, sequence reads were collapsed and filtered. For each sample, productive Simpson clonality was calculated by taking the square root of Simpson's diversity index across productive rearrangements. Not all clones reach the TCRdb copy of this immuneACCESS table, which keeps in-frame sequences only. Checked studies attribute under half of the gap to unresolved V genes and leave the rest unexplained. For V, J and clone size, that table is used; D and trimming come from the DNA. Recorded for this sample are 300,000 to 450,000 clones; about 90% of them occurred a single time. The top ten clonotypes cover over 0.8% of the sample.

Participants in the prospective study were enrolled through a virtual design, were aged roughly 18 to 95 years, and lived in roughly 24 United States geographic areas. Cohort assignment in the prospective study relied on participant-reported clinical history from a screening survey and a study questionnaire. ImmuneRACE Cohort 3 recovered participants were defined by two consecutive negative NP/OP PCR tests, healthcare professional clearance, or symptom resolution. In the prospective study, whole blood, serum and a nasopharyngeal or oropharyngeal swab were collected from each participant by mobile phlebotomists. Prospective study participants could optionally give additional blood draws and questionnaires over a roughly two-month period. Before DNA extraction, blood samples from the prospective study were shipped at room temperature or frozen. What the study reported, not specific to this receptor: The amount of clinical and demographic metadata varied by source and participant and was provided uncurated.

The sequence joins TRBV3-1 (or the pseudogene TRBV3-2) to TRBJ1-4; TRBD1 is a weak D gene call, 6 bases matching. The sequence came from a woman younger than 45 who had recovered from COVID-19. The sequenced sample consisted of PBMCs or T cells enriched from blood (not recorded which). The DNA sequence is TGTGCCAGCAGCTATACTCAGGGGAACGAAAAACTGTTTTTT. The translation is CASSYTQGNEKLFF.